The present T cell receptor (beta chain) was sequenced within a study of neurological immune-mediated disorders. General study findings and limits: Expansion of TCR clones was greatest in HTLV-1-associated myelopathy and smallest in multiple sclerosis, where it fell below that of healthy controls.

For the unsorted libraries, 2 million PBMCs stored at -80 C served as input. This clonotype appeared many times. Its antigen is currently unknown. The team produced cDNA through 5'RACE using 10-nucleotide random UMIs. TCRdb fed the 5' RACE reads into MiXCR, producing one record per CDR3 protein. The sample includes about 70,000 distinct CDR3 sequences, approximately 3.4% of them seen just once. Germline CDR1 SGHRS, CDR2 YFSETQ. V lost 4 bases and J lost 5; bases outside the gene matches: 5. This CDR3 has 15 residues. This sequence originates from a woman in her forties or fifties with multiple sclerosis. The V and J genes are TRBV5-1 and TRBJ2-2; 10 nucleotides line up with TRBD1. What was sequenced was PBMCs. CDR3 sequence reads: CASSRWDRGTGELFF. For the CDR3, the DNA is TGCGCCAGCAGCCGGTGGGACAGGGGAACCGGGGAGCTGTTTTTT.